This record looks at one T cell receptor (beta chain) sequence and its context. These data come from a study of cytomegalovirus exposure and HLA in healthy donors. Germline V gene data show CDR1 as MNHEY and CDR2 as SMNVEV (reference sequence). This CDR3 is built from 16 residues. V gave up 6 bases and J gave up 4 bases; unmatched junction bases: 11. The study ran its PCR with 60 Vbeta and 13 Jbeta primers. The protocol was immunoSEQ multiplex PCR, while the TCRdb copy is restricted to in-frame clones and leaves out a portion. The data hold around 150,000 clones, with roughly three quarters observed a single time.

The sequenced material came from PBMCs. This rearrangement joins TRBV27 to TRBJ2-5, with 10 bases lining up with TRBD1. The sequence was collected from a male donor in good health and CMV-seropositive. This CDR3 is CASRPGQGFRRETQYF. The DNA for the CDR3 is TGTGCCAGCAGACCGGGACAGGGGTTTAGGCGAGAGACCCAGTACTTC.